A selection of T cell receptor beta chains follows, all from one sample in a study of control samples from healthy donors and cancer patients. Some clones are missing from TCRdb's copy, which holds only in-frame ones; the method was immunoSEQ multiplex PCR. The table lists roughly 100,000 clones, approximately 90% of them singletons. Sequenced input: blood. The receptors come from a woman in her thirties in good health. CDR3s include the opening cysteine and the closing phenylalanine or tryptophan. The order of the fields is J gene, V gene, CDR3 protein.

j_call: TRBJ2-4
v_call: TRBV2
cdr3_aa: CASTQGTRNIQYF

j_call: TRBJ2-7
v_call: TRBV5-1
cdr3_aa: CASSGRDTLSYEQYF

j_call: TRBJ2-5
v_call: TRBV2
cdr3_aa: CASRRGRNYQETQYF

j_call: TRBJ1-5
v_call: TRBV19
cdr3_aa: CASTLLDRNQPQHF

j_call: TRBJ1-1
v_call: TRBV10-3
cdr3_aa: CAISESQVGAEAFF

j_call: TRBJ1-2
v_call: TRBV19
cdr3_aa: CASDNRNYGYTF

j_call: TRBJ2-2
v_call: TRBV12-5
cdr3_aa: CASGMTATGELFF

j_call: TRBJ1-6
v_call: TRBV5-4
cdr3_aa: CASSSYRGDNSPLHF

j_call: TRBJ1-2
v_call: TRBV19
cdr3_aa: CASSTPTGTANYGYTF

j_call: TRBJ1-1
v_call: TRBV6-9
cdr3_aa: CASSYGDRRNTEAFF

j_call: TRBJ2-2
v_call: TRBV2
cdr3_aa: CASRLWGNTGELFF

j_call: TRBJ2-2
v_call: TRBV2
cdr3_aa: CASRRQESNTGELFF

j_call: TRBJ2-2
v_call: TRBV6-5
cdr3_aa: CASSPFPQYGELFF

j_call: TRBJ1-5
v_call: TRBV15
cdr3_aa: CATSRGSTIRAYNQPQHF

j_call: TRBJ2-3
v_call: TRBV3-1/TRBV3-2
cdr3_aa: CASSQDWGGGTDTQYF

j_call: TRBJ2-1
v_call: TRBV19
cdr3_aa: CASSIMGGVNEQFF

j_call: TRBJ1-3
v_call: TRBV19
cdr3_aa: CASSSPGLPSAGNTIYF

j_call: TRBJ1-2
v_call: TRBV28
cdr3_aa: CATWDRYHGYTF

j_call: TRBJ1-4
v_call: TRBV3-1/TRBV3-2
cdr3_aa: CASSQTTGTNEKLFF

j_call: TRBJ2-1
v_call: TRBV7-6
cdr3_aa: CASSLGSHNEQFF

j_call: TRBJ2-3
v_call: TRBV11-2
cdr3_aa: CASSTLAGVSDTQYF

j_call: TRBJ2-3
v_call: TRBV5-6
cdr3_aa: CASSPLLGSGGMADTQYF

j_call: TRBJ1-1
v_call: TRBV20-1
cdr3_aa: CSASGGTGGTEAFF

j_call: TRBJ2-7
v_call: TRBV7-2
cdr3_aa: CASSGSMRQYF

j_call: TRBJ1-1
v_call: TRBV18
cdr3_aa: CASSPFEAEAFF

j_call: TRBJ2-7
v_call: TRBV11-2
cdr3_aa: CASSYGQGSSYEQYF

j_call: TRBJ1-1
v_call: TRBV19
cdr3_aa: CASSIDRPLNTEAFF

j_call: TRBJ2-7
v_call: TRBV10-3
cdr3_aa: CASRGGAVSYEQYF

j_call: TRBJ1-2
v_call: TRBV28
cdr3_aa: CASRGDRVYGYTF

j_call: TRBJ2-1
v_call: TRBV13
cdr3_aa: CASSSHSGTETYNEQFF

j_call: TRBJ2-1
v_call: TRBV2
cdr3_aa: CASPRDPAYNEQFF

j_call: TRBJ1-5
v_call: TRBV7-8
cdr3_aa: CASSTYGTPRHF

j_call: TRBJ1-5
v_call: TRBV5-6
cdr3_aa: CASSFGASNQPQHF

j_call: TRBJ2-5
v_call: TRBV10-3
cdr3_aa: CAISGPGTGDEETQYF

j_call: TRBJ2-2
v_call: TRBV7-6
cdr3_aa: CASSLRPSGDTNTGELFF

j_call: TRBJ1-6
v_call: TRBV5-5
cdr3_aa: CASSSSPGQGRTSYNSPLHF

j_call: TRBJ1-5
v_call: TRBV3-1/TRBV3-2
cdr3_aa: CASSSTNTRNQPQHF

j_call: TRBJ2-1
v_call: TRBV5-1
cdr3_aa: CASIAGEAYNEQFF

j_call: TRBJ2-2
v_call: TRBV15
cdr3_aa: CATSRAHTGELFF

j_call: TRBJ1-6
v_call: TRBV28
cdr3_aa: CASSSYSAGVNSPLHF

j_call: TRBJ1-5
v_call: TRBV6-5
cdr3_aa: CASSYSGPTAQPQHF

j_call: TRBJ2-7
v_call: TRBV18
cdr3_aa: CASSLGLASTYEQYF